This TCR beta chain appears in the sequencing data of a study of cytomegalovirus exposure and HLA in healthy donors. The CDR3 is 16 residues long. J was trimmed by 1 base and V by 5 bases; bases with no gene match: 8. CDR1 and CDR2 (germline): MNHEY, SMNVEV (reference sequence). Concerning this clone: Its antigen remains unidentified.

The PCR was carried out with 60 Vbeta primers and 13 Jbeta primers. Profiling relied on immunoSEQ multiplex PCR, and the TCRdb table lists in-frame clones only, not all of them. This table holds 150,000 to 200,000 clones, roughly 80% found once. Points from the study as a whole: Within a later analysis, the majority of CMV-associated TCR beta chains appeared HLA-restricted. Reports indicate that TCR beta sequences accurately predicted the HLA-A and HLA-B alleles of most subjects. The authors considered a cluster of highly shared sequence variants likely to be a sequencing artifact. TCR beta sequences numbering around 15,000 were associated with HLA alleles at 0.05 false discovery rate in a later analysis.

The sequenced sample was PBMCs. The chain is built from TRBV27 and TRBJ1-3, with 7 bases lining up with TRBD1. This TCR derives from a young man in good health and CMV-seropositive. CDR3 loop: CASSALRGPSGNTIYF. For the CDR3, the DNA is TGTGCCAGCAGTGCTCTTAGGGGGCCTTCTGGAAACACCATATATTTT.